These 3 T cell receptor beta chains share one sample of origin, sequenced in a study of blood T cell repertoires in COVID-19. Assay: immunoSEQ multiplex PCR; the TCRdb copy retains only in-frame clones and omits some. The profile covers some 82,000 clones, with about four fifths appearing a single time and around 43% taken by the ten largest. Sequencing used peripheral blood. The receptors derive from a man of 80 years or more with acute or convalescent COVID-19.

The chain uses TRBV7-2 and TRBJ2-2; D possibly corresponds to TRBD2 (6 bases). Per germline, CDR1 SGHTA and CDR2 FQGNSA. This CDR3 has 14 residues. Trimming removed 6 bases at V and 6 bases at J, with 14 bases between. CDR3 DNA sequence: TGTGCCAGCAGTCTTGGAGGGATGGCCGGGGAGCTGTTTTTT. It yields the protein CASSLGGMAGELFF.

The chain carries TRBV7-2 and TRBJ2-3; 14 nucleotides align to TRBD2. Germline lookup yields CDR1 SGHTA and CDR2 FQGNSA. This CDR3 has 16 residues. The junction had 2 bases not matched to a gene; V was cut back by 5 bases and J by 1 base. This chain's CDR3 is CASSMGLAGGTDTQYF. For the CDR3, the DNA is TGTGCCAGCAGCATGGGACTAGCGGGAGGCACAGATACGCAGTATTTT.

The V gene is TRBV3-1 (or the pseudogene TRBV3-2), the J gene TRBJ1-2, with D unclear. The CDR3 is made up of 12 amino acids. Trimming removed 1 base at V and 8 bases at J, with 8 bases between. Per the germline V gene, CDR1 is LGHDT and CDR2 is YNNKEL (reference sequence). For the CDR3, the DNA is TGTGCCAGCAGCCAAGGCACACACGGCTACACCTTC. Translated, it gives CASSQGTHGYTF.